This entry is about one T cell receptor (beta chain). Sequenced by immunoSEQ multiplex PCR; TCRdb stores in-frame clones only, minus some. The table shows 300,000 or so clones, with about 90% occurring only once. The data derive from a study of blood T cell repertoires in COVID-19. Study overall: COVID-19 samples, acute and convalescent, were from the United States, Italy and Spain. From T cells, B-cell-depleted T cells, or PBMCs came the material, which was cDNA or gDNA.

Germline lookup yields CDR1 LNHDA and CDR2 SQIVND (reference sequence). The ends were cut back, 5 bases at V and 9 bases at J, with 14 bases in the middle. The CDR3 extends over 13 amino acids. Sequencing was performed on peripheral blood. The chain links TRBV19 to TRBJ1-5; D possibly corresponds to TRBD1 (5 bases). The source of this sequence is a woman between 40 and 50 years old with acute or convalescent COVID-19. The CDR3 reads CASSPQGPGPQHF. The CDR3 DNA reads as TGTGCCAGTAGTCCTCAGGGTCCGGGGCCCCAGCATTTT.